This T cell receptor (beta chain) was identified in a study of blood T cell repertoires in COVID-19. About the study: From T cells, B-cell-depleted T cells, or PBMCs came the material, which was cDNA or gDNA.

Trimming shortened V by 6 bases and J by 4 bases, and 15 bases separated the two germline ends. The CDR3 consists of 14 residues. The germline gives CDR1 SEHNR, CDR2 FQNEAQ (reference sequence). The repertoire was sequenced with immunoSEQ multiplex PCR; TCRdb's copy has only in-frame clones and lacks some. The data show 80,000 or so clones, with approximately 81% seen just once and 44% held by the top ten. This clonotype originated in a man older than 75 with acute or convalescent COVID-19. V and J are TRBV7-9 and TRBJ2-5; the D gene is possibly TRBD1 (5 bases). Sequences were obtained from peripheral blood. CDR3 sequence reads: CASRANRGLETQYF. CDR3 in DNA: TGTGCCAGCAGGGCGAATAGGGGTTTAGAGACCCAGTACTTC. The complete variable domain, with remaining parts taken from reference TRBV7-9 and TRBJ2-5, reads DTGVSQNPRHKITKRGQNVTFRCDPISEHNRLYWYRQTLGQGPEFLTYFQNEAQLEKSRLLSDRFSAERPKGSFSTLEIQRTEQGDSAMYLCASRANRGLETQYFGPGTRLLVL.